This T cell receptor beta chain appears in the sequencing data of a study of CXCR3-negative and CXCR3-positive naive CD8 T cells (dated by TCRdb to about 2019). Broadly, across the study: In total, about 135 million TRB reads were obtained, corresponding to roughly 1.5 +/- 0.3 million reads per library. Diversity and physicochemical repertoire analyses covered over 10 donors pooled from two independent experiments. For the TRBV-TRBJ cluster analysis, the naive subsets came from 5 or 6 donors, while the memory cells came from 3 donors. On the study overall, not on this receptor specifically: Freshly isolated PBMCs were used for most assays because CXCR3 expression went down partially after cryopreservation. Similar TRBV-TRBJ usage was shown by naive CXCR3-negative and CXCR3-positive cells from the same donor, whereas distinct patterns were shown by memory cells. Because surface CD5, which is linked to self-reactivity in mice, was comparable between the naive subsets, TCR interaction strength was also inferred from TRB CDR3 physicochemical properties. TRB CDR3s from CXCR3-positive naive cells showed higher hydrophobicity (lower Kidera factor 4), lower energy, and higher strength and volume indices than CXCR3-negative naive cells. Repertoire diversity was comparably high in both naive subsets but much lower in memory CD8+ T cells.

Each CD8+ T cell subset was flow-sorted in triplicate, and some 310,000 cells per subset were placed directly into RLT lysis buffer. Naive CD8+ T cells were defined stringently as CD45RO-CCR7+CD27+CD95- to exclude memory contaminants. Peripheral blood mononuclear cells were isolated from buffy coats using standard density gradient centrifugation. Naive CXCR3-negative and CXCR3-positive CD8+ T cells were flow-sorted on a FACSAria III. Total RNA was extracted from sorted cells using an RNeasy Mini Kit. The sequencer listed for this sample is NextSeq 550. The Human TCR Profiling Kit (MiLaboratory) was used to prepare UMI-labeled 5' RACE TRB cDNA libraries. cDNA synthesis used the entire amount of extracted RNA, and PCR amplification then used the entire amount of cDNA produced. Libraries were prepared in parallel using an identical number of PCR cycles. Per the original workflow: About 53,000 +/- 9,400 unique UMI-labeled TRB cDNA molecules per library were extracted with MIGEC and MiXCR, with at least two reads per UMI required. An average of roughly 40,000 +/- 10,000 functional in-frame TRB CDR3 nucleotide clonotypes without stop codons was found per library. After downsampling to 5000 UMI-labeled TRB molecules per sample, diversity metrics such as normalized Shannon-Wiener and Chao1 were calculated in VDJtools. Clonotype-size-weighted physicochemical properties of the central five CDR3 residues (interaction energy, strength, volume and Kidera factor 4) were computed in VDJtools. One entry per CDR3 protein sequence results from the TCRdb reprocessing of the reads, with DNA left out. These V and J calls are TCRdb output, not the study's own analysis. The table for this sample lists some 130,000 distinct CDR3 sequences. Jointly, the top ten make up roughly 0.59% of the sample.

Note on this clonotype: Its antigen remains unidentified.

The germline V gene (reference sequence) sets CDR1 to LGHDT and CDR2 to YNNKEL. Taken from cysteine to phenylalanine, the CDR3 has 14 residues. No DNA is recorded. The sequence came from a human donor in good health. Some clones in this sample may be carry-over from other donors' samples. The source material was naive CXCR3+ CD8+ T cells from blood. This specimen's cell subset or site label, per the study, means: CD45RO-CCR7+CD27+CD95- naive CD8+ T cells expressing CXCR3 (TNR3+). The sequence joins TRBV3-1 to TRBJ1-1; TCRdb reports TRBD1, a call that lacks DNA to check it against. The CDR3 protein is CASSPRDDGTEAFF.